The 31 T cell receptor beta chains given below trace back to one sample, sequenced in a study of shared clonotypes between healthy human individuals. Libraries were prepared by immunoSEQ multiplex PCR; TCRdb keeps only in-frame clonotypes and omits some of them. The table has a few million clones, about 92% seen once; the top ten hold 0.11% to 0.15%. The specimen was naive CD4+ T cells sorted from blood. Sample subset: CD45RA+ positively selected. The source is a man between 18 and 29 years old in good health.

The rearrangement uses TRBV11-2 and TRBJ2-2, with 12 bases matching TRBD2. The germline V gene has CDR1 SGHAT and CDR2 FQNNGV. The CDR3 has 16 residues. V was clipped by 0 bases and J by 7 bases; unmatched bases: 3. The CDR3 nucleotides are TGTGCCAGCAGCTTAGATCTGGGACTAGCGGGCGGGGAGCTGTTTTTT. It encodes CASSLDLGLAGGELFF.

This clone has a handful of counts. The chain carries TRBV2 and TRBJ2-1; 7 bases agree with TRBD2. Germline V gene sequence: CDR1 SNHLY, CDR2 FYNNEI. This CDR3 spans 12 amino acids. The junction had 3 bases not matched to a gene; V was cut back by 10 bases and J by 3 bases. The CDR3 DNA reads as TGTGCCACCGGGGAGGGCTACAATGAGCAGTTCTTC. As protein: CATGEGYNEQFF.

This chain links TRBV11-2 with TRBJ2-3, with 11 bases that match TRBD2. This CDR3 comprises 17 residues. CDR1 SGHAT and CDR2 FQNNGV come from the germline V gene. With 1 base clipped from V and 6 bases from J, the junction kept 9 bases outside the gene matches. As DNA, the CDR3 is TGTGCCAGCAGCTTAGGCCTAGCGGGGGGACGATTGGATACGCAGTATTTT. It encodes CASSLGLAGGRLDTQYF. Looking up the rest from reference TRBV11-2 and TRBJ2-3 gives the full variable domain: EAGVAQSPRYKIIEKRQSVAFWCNPISGHATLYWYQQILGQGPKLLIQFQNNGVVDDSQLPKDRFSAERLKGVDSTLKIQPAKLEDSAVYLCASSLGLAGGRLDTQYFGPGTRLTVL.

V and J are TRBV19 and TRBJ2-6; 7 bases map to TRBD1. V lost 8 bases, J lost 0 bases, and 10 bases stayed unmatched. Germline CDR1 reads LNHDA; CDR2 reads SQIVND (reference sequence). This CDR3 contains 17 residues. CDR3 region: CASGIGGEDSGANVLTF. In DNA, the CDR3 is TGTGCCAGTGGAATAGGGGGCGAGGACTCTGGGGCCAACGTCCTGACTTTC. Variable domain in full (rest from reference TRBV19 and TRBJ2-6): DGGITQSPKYLFRKEGQNVTLSCEQNLNHDAMYWYRQDPGQGLRLIYYSQIVNDFQKGDIAEGYSVSREKKESFPLTVTSAQKNPTAFYLCASGIGGEDSGANVLTFGAGSRLTVL.

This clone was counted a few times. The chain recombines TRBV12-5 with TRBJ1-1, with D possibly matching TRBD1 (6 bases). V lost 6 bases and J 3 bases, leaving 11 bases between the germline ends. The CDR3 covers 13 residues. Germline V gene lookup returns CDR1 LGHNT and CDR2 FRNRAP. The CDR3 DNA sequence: TGTGCTAGTGGACCCCCAGGGGACACTGAAGCTTTCTTT. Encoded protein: CASGPPGDTEAFF.

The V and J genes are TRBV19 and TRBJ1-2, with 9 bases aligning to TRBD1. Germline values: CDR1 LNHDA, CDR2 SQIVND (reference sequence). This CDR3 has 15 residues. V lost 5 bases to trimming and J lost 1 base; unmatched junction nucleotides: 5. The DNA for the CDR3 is TGTGCCAGTAGTGATCCGGGACAGGGTAACTATGGCTACACCTTC. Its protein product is CASSDPGQGNYGYTF. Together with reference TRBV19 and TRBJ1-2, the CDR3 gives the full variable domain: DGGITQSPKYLFRKEGQNVTLSCEQNLNHDAMYWYRQDPGQGLRLIYYSQIVNDFQKGDIAEGYSVSREKKESFPLTVTSAQKNPTAFYLCASSDPGQGNYGYTFGSGTRLTVV.

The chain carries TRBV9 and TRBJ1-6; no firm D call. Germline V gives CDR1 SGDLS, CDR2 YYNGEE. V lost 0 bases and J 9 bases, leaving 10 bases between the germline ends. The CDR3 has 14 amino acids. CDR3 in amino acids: CASSVDGVTSPLHF. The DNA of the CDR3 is TGTGCCAGCAGCGTAGACGGGGTAACTTCACCCCTCCACTTT.

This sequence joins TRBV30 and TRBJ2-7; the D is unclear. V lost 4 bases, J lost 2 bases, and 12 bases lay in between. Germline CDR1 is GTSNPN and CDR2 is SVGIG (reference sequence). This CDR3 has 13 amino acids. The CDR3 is CAWKMPGPYEQYF. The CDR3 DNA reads TGTGCCTGGAAAATGCCGGGCCCCTACGAGCAGTACTTC.

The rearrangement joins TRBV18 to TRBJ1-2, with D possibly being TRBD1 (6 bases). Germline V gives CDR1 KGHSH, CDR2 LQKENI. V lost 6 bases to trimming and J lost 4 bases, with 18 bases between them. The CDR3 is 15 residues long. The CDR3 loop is CASSPIGGESYGYTF. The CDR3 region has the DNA TGTGCCAGCTCCCCCATAGGGGGGGAGAGCTATGGCTACACCTTC.

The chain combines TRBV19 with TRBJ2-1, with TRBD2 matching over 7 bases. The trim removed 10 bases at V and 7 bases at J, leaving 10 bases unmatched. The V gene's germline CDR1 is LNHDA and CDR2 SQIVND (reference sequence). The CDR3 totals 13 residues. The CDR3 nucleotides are TGTGCCACCAACAAGGGAGGGCGGAATGAGCAGTTCTTC. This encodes CATNKGGRNEQFF.

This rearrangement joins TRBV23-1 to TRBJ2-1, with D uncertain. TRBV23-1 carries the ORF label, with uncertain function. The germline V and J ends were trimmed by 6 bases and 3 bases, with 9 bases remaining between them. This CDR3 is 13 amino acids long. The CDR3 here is CASSLRNYNEQFF. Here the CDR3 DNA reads TGCGCCAGCAGCCTAAGGAACTACAATGAGCAGTTCTTC.

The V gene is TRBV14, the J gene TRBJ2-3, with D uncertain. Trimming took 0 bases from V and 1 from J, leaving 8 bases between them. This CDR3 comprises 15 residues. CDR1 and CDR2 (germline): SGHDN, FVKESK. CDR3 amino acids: CASSQDNMRTDTQYF. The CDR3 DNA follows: TGTGCCAGCAGCCAAGATAACATGCGCACAGATACGCAGTATTTT.

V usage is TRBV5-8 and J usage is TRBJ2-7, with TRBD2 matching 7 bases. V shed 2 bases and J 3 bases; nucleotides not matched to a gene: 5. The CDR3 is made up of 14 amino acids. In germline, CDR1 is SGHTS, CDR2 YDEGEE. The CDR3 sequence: CASSFHTSDYEQYF. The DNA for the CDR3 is TGTGCCAGCAGCTTTCACACTAGCGACTACGAGCAGTACTTC.

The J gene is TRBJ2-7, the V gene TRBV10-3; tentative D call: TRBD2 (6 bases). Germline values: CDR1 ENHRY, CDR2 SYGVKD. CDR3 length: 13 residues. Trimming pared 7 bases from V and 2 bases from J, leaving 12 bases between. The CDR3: CAINGGPPYEQYF. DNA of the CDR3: TGTGCCATCAACGGGGGACCCCCCTACGAGCAGTACTTC.

The DNA for the CDR3 is TGTGCCAGCAGCTTGGCCGATCGGATCTCTGGGGCCAACGTCCTGACTTTC. The encoded protein is CASSLADRISGANVLTF. This chain links TRBV5-4 with TRBJ2-6; D is unresolved. This CDR3 comprises 17 residues. The germline V gene has CDR1 SGHNT and CDR2 YYREEE (reference sequence). V was shortened by 0 bases and J by 0 bases, with 10 bases between the two germline ends.

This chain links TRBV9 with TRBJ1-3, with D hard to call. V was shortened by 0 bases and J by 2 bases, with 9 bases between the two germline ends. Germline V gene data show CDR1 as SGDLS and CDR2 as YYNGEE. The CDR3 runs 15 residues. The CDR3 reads CASSVAREAGNTIYF. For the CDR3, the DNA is TGTGCCAGCAGCGTAGCGAGGGAGGCTGGAAACACCATATATTTT.

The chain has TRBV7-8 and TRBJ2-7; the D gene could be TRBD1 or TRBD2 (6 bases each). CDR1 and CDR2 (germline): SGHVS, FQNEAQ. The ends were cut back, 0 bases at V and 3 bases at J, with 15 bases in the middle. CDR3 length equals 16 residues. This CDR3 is CASSLAGGPPGYEQYF. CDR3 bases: TGTGCCAGCAGCTTAGCGGGGGGCCCCCCGGGCTACGAGCAGTACTTC.

CDR3 in amino acids: CASSQASGTSIGETQYF. In DNA form, the CDR3 reads TGCGCCAGCAGCCAAGCCTCCGGGACTAGCATCGGAGAGACCCAGTACTTC. The chain joins TRBV4-1 to TRBJ2-5, with 9 bases identical to TRBD2. The CDR3 consists of 17 residues. J was trimmed by 4 bases and V by 1 base; bases with no gene match: 10. Germline CDR1 is MGHRA and CDR2 is YSYEKL.

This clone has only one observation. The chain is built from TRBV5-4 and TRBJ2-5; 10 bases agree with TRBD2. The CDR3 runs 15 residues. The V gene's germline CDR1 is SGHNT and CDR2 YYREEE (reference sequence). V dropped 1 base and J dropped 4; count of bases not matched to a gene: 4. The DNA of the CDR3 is TGTGCCAGCAGCTTGCCAGCGGGAGGGTCAGAGACCCAGTACTTC. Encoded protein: CASSLPAGGSETQYF.

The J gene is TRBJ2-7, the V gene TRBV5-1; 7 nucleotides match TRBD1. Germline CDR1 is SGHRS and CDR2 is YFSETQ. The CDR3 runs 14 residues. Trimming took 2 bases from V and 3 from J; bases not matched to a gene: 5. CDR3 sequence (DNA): TGCGCCAGCAGCTTCGGGACAGACCTCTACGAGCAGTACTTC. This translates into CASSFGTDLYEQYF. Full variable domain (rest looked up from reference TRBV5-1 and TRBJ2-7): KAGVTQTPRYLIKTRGQQVTLSCSPISGHRSVSWYQQTPGQGLQFLFEYFSETQRNKGNFPGRFSGRQFSNSRSEMNVSTLELGDSALYLCASSFGTDLYEQYFGPGTRLTVT.

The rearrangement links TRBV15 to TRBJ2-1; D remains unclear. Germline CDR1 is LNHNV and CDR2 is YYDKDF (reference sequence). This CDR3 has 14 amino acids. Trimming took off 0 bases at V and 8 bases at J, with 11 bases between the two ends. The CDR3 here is CATSRDGQTDEQFF. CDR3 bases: TGTGCCACCAGCAGAGATGGGCAGACCGATGAGCAGTTCTTC.

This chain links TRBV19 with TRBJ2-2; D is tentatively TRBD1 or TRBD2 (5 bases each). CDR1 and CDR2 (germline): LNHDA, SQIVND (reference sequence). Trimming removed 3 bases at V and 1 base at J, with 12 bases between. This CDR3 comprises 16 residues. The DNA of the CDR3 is TGTGCCAGTAGTATCTTCGGGGCGTTGAACACCGGGGAGCTGTTTTTT. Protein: CASSIFGALNTGELFF. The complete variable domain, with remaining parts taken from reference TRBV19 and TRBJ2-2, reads DGGITQSPKYLFRKEGQNVTLSCEQNLNHDAMYWYRQDPGQGLRLIYYSQIVNDFQKGDIAEGYSVSREKKESFPLTVTSAQKNPTAFYLCASSIFGALNTGELFFGEGSRLTVL.

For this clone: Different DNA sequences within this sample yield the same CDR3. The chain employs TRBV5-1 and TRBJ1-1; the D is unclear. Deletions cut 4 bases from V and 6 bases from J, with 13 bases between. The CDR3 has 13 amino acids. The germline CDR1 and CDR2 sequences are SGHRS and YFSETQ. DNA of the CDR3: TGCGCCAGCAGCACGTCCGGGATCGCTGAAGCTTTCTTT. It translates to CASSTSGIAEAFF. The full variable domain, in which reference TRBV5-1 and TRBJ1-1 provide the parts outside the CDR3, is KAGVTQTPRYLIKTRGQQVTLSCSPISGHRSVSWYQQTPGQGLQFLFEYFSETQRNKGNFPGRFSGRQFSNSRSEMNVSTLELGDSALYLCASSTSGIAEAFFGQGTRLTVV.

For the CDR3, the DNA is TGTGCCAGCAGTGATGGACAGATCCTTCTGAACACTGAAGCTTTCTTT. This gives the protein CASSDGQILLNTEAFF. This rearrangement joins TRBV6-1 to TRBJ1-1; TRBD1 is a possible D gene (6 bases). V lost 3 bases and J lost 0, with 14 bases in between. Per germline, CDR1 MNHNS and CDR2 SASEGT. The CDR3 length is 16 residues.

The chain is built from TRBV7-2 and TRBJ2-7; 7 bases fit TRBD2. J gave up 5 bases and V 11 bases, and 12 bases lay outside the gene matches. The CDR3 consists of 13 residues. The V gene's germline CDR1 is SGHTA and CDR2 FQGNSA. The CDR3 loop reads CASGGLGRDEQYF. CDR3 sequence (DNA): TGTGCCTCGGGAGGTTTAGGGAGGGACGAGCAGTACTTC.

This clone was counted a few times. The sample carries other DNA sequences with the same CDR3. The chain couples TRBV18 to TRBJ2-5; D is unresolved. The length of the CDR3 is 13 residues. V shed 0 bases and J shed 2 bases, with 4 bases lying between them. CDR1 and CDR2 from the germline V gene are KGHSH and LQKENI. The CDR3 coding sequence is TGTGCCAGCTCACCACCTGGTCAAGAGACCCAGTACTTC. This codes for CASSPPGQETQYF. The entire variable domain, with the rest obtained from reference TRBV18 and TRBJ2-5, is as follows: NAGVMQNPRHLVRRRGQEARLRCSPMKGHSHVYWYRQLPEEGLKFMVYLQKENIIDESGMPKERFSAEFPKEGPSILRIQQVVRGDSAAYFCASSPPGQETQYFGPGTRLLVL.

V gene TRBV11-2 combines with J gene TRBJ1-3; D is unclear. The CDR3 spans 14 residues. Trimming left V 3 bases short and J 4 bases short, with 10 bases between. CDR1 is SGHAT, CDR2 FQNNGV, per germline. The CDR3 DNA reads TGTGCCAGCAGCTTCCGGCCCGAGGGAAACACCATATATTTT. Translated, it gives CASSFRPEGNTIYF.

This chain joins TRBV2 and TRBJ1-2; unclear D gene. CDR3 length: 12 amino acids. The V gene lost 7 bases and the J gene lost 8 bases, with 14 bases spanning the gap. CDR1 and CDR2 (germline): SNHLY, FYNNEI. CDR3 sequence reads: CASILTARGYTF. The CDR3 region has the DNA TGTGCCAGCATTTTAACAGCAAGGGGCTACACCTTC.

The CDR3 reads CAWSPGQGTGNTIYF. The CDR3 DNA follows: TGTGCCTGGAGTCCGGGACAGGGGACTGGAAACACCATATATTTT. The chain is built from TRBV30 and TRBJ1-3, with TRBD1 identical over 10 bases. The germline CDR1 and CDR2 sequences are GTSNPN and SVGIG (reference sequence). This CDR3 is 15 amino acids long. Unmatched junction bases numbered 3, after V lost 2 bases and J lost 2 bases.

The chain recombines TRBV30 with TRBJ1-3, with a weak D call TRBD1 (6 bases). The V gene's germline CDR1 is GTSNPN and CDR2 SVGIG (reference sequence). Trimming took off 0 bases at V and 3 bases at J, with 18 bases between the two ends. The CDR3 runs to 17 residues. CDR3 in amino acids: CAWSVRLRGQRGNTIYF. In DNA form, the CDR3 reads TGTGCCTGGAGTGTTAGGTTGCGGGGGCAGCGTGGAAACACCATATATTTT.

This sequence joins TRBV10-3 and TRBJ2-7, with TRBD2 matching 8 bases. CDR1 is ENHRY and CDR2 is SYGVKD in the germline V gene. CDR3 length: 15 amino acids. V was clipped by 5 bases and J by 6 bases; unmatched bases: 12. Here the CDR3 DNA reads TGTGCCATCAGTCCCGGGGGGGGAAGGATGGGCGAGCAGTACTTC. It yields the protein CAISPGGGRMGEQYF.